This T cell receptor (beta chain) was identified during a study of blood T cell repertoires in COVID-19. Overall study context: The analysed material was cDNA or gDNA that came from T cells, B-cell-depleted T cells, or PBMCs.

This table comes from immunoSEQ multiplex PCR, and its TCRdb copy is limited to in-frame clones, with some not included. Of more than 300,000 clones listed, roughly 90% are singletons. Seattle researchers signed up patients amid active infection and tracked them longitudinally. This CDR3 is built from 13 residues. Germline values: CDR1 SGHTA, CDR2 FQGNSA. V shed 4 bases and J shed 5 bases, with 11 bases lying between them. The rearrangement links TRBV7-2 to TRBJ1-1, with D possibly TRBD1 on 5 matching bases. This clonotype was sampled from a woman aged 70-85 years with COVID-19, enrolled during active disease. Sample: peripheral blood. In DNA, the CDR3 is TGTGCCAGCAGCTCAGGGCGGGAAACTGAAGCTTTCTTT. This encodes CASSSGRETEAFF.